This TCR beta chain was recorded in a study of shared clonotypes between healthy human individuals. Looking at the study overall: The composition of the donors was a couple of women and a few men aged 18 to 49. Per donor, three plates held CD4 naive cells, three held CD4 memory, two held CD8 naive and one held CD8 memory.

The CDR3 consists of 17 residues. Looked up from germline, CDR1 is SGHTA and CDR2 is FQGNSA. V was cut by 5 bases and J by 0 bases, with 20 bases left in between. Findings and limits, study-wide: Naive CD4 clonotypes were shared across several donors at around 5%.

Regarding this clone: Antigen unknown.

The test was conducted at deep level. Sequenced by immunoSEQ multiplex PCR; TCRdb stores in-frame clones only, minus some. The sample has fewer than 1.8 million clones; 98% to 99% are singletons. The chain is built from TRBV7-2 and TRBJ2-7; D perhaps matches TRBD2 (5 bases). Sequencing was carried out using naive CD4+ T cells sorted from blood. Documented subset: CD45RA+ positively selected. This receptor was obtained from a man aged 30 to 39 in good health. The chain's CDR3 is CASSRTAGGGYSYEQYF. CDR3 sequence (DNA): TGTGCCAGCAGCCGAACGGCGGGTGGTGGGTACTCCTACGAGCAGTACTTC.